A selection of T cell receptor beta chains follows, all from one sample in a study of monozygotic twins with inflammatory bowel disease. Each CDR3 protein gets one entry in TCRdb, which reprocessed the 5' RACE reads and gives no DNA. This sample's table has just over 300,000 distinct CDR3 sequences. Specimen: blood. The source of these receptors is a human donor with ulcerative colitis or Crohn's disease, or a healthy co-twin of an affected twin (not recorded which). Both conserved end residues are part of each CDR3. The order of the fields is J gene, V gene, CDR3 protein.

J gene: TRBJ1-5; V gene: TRBV20-1; CDR3 protein: CSASQVRTNSNQPQHF
J gene: TRBJ2-5; V gene: TRBV20-1; CDR3 protein: CSAGAGETQYF
J gene: TRBJ1-2; V gene: TRBV4-3; CDR3 protein: CASSQDTLQGTYGYTF
J gene: TRBJ1-2; V gene: TRBV6-5; CDR3 protein: CASRPSVNYGYTF
J gene: TRBJ2-7; V gene: TRBV28; CDR3 protein: CASNTGLLEQYF
J gene: TRBJ1-5; V gene: TRBV19; CDR3 protein: CATRDRGHSGNQPQHF
J gene: TRBJ2-1; V gene: TRBV18; CDR3 protein: CASSPLGLAGENEQFF
J gene: TRBJ2-2; V gene: TRBV28; CDR3 protein: CASVGSLSGSFPGELFF
J gene: TRBJ1-1; V gene: TRBV12-3/TRBV12-4; CDR3 protein: CASSALDRAYTEAFF
J gene: TRBJ2-6; V gene: TRBV7-2; CDR3 protein: CASSRSSGANVLTF
J gene: TRBJ1-1; V gene: TRBV18; CDR3 protein: CASSPGTTRGAFF
J gene: TRBJ2-7; V gene: TRBV27; CDR3 protein: CASSLFARTYEQYF
J gene: TRBJ2-3; V gene: TRBV12-3/TRBV12-4; CDR3 protein: CASSFTSGGPTDTQYF
J gene: TRBJ2-7; V gene: TRBV7-2; CDR3 protein: CASSLPGGQGAEQYF
J gene: TRBJ1-1; V gene: TRBV4-1; CDR3 protein: CASSRSGQGAGNTEAFF
J gene: TRBJ2-5; V gene: TRBV7-6; CDR3 protein: CASSYMGQGVETQYF
J gene: TRBJ2-6; V gene: TRBV30; CDR3 protein: CAWSVGSSGANVLTF
J gene: TRBJ2-7; V gene: TRBV12-3/TRBV12-4; CDR3 protein: CASRQAASYEQYF
J gene: TRBJ2-2; V gene: TRBV4-3; CDR3 protein: CASSQPTGANTGELFF
J gene: TRBJ2-2; V gene: TRBV12-3/TRBV12-4; CDR3 protein: CASSDVTGELFF
J gene: TRBJ1-5; V gene: TRBV27; CDR3 protein: CASRRGGLGNQPQHF
J gene: TRBJ2-7; V gene: TRBV4-3; CDR3 protein: CASSQDVTLSAEQYF
J gene: TRBJ1-3; V gene: TRBV15; CDR3 protein: CATSGDFRGPTGNTIYF
J gene: TRBJ2-7; V gene: TRBV7-2; CDR3 protein: CASSLVKVYEQYF
J gene: TRBJ2-7; V gene: TRBV20-1; CDR3 protein: CSGSPGTLFEQYF
J gene: TRBJ2-7; V gene: TRBV6-1; CDR3 protein: CASTMTPGSSYEQYF